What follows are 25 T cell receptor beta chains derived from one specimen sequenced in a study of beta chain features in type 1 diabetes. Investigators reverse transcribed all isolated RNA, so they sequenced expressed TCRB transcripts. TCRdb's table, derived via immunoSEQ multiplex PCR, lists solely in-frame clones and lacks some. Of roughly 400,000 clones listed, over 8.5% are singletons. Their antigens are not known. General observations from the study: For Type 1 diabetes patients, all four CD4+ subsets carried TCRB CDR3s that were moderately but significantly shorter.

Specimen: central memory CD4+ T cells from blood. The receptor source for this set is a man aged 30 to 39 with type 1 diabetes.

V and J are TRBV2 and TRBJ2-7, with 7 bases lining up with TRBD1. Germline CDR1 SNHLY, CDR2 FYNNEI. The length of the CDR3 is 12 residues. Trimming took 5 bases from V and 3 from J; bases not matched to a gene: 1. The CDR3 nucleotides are TGTGCCAGCAGTTCAGGGGGCTACGAGCAGTACTTC. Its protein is CASSSGGYEQYF.

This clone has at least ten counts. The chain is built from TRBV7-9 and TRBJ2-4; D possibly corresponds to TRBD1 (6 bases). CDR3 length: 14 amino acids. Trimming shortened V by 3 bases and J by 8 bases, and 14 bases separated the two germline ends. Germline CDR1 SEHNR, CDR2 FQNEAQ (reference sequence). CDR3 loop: CASSFTGILDIQYF. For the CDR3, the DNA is TGTGCCAGCAGCTTTACAGGGATTTTGGACATTCAGTACTTC.

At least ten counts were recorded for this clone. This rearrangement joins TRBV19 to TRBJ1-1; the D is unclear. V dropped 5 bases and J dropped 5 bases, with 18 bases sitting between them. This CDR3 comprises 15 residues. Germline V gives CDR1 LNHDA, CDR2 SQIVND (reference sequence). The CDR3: CASSEDRDAITEAFF. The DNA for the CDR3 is TGTGCCAGTAGTGAGGACCGGGATGCGATAACTGAAGCTTTCTTT.

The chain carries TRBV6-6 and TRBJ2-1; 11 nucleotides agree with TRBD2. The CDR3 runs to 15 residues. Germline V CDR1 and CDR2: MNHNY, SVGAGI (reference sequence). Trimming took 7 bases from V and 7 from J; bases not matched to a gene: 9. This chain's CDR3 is CASTRGVAGGNEQFF. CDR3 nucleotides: TGTGCCAGCACCCGGGGGGTAGCGGGAGGGAATGAGCAGTTCTTC.

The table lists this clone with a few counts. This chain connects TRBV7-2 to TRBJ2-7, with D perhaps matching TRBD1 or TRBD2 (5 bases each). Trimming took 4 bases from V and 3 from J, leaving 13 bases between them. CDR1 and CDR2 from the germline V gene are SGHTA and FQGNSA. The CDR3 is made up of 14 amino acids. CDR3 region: CASSSRDGRYEQYF. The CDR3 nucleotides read TGTGCCAGCAGCTCCCGGGACGGACGCTACGAGCAGTACTTC. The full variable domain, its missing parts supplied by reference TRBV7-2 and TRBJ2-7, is GAGVSQSPSNKVTEKGKDVELRCDPISGHTALYWYRQSLGQGLEFLIYFQGNSAPDKSGLPSDRFSAERTGGSVSTLTIQRTQQEDSAVYLCASSSRDGRYEQYFGPGTRLTVT.

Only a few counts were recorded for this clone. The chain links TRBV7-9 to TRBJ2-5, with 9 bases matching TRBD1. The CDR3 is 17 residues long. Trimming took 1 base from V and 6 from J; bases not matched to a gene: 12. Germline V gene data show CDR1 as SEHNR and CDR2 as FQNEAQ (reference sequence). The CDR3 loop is CASSLDRLTGQGKTQYF. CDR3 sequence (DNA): TGTGCCAGCAGCTTAGATAGGTTGACGGGACAGGGAAAGACCCAGTACTTC.

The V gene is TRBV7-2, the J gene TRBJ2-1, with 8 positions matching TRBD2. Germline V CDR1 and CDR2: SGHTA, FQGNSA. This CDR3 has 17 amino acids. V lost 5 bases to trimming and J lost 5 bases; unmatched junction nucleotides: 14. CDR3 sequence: CASSAGGGGRIDNEQFF. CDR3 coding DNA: TGTGCCAGCAGCGCGGGGGGTGGCGGGAGAATAGACAATGAGCAGTTCTTC. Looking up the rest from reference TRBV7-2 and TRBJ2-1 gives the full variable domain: GAGVSQSPSNKVTEKGKDVELRCDPISGHTALYWYRQSLGQGLEFLIYFQGNSAPDKSGLPSDRFSAERTGGSVSTLTIQRTQQEDSAVYLCASSAGGGGRIDNEQFFGPGTRLTVL.

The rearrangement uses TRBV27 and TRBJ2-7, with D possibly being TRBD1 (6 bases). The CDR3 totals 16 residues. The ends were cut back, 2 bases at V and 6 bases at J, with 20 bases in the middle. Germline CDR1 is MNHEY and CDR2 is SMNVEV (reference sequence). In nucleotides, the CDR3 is TGTGCCAGCAGTTTAGTCTGGCAGGGGCTCTACGGCGAGCAGTACTTC. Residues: CASSLVWQGLYGEQYF.

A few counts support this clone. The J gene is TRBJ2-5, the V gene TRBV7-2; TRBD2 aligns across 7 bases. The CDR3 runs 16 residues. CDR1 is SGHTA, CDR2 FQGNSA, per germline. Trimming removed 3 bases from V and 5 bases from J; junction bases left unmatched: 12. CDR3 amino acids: CASSLGTAARGETQYF. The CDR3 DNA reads TGTGCCAGCAGCTTGGGGACGGCGGCGCGGGGGGAGACCCAGTACTTC.

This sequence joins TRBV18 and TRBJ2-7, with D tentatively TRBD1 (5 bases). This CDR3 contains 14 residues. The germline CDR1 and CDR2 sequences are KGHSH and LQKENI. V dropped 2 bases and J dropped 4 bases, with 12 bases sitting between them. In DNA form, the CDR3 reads TGTGCCAGCTCACCAGCAGCGACAGAGTACGAGCAGTACTTC. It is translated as CASSPAATEYEQYF.

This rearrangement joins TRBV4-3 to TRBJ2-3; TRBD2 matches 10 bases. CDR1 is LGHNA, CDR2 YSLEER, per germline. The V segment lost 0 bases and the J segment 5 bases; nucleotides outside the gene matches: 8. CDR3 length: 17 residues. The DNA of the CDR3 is TGCGCCAGCAGCCAAGATACCCTAGCGGGAGTTGGAGATACGCAGTATTTT. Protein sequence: CASSQDTLAGVGDTQYF.

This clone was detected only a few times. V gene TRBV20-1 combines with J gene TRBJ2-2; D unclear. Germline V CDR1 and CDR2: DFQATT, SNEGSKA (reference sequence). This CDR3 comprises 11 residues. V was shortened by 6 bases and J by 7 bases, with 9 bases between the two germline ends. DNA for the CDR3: TGCAGTGCCCCGTGGGACGGGGAGCTGTTTTTT. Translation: CSAPWDGELFF.

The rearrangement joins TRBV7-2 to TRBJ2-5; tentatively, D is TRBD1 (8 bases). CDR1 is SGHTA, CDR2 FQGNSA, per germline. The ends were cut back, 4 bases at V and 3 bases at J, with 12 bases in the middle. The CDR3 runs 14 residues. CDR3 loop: CASSSQGGEETQYF. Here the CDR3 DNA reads TGTGCCAGCAGCTCACAGGGGGGGGAAGAGACCCAGTACTTC.

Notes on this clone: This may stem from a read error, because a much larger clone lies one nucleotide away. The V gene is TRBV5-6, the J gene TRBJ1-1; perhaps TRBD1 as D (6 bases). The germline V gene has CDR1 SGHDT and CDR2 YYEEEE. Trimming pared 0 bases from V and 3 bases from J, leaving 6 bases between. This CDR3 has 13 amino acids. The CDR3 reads CASSLDRDTEAFF. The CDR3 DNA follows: TGTGCCAGCAGCTTGGACAGGGACACTGAAGCTTTCTTT.

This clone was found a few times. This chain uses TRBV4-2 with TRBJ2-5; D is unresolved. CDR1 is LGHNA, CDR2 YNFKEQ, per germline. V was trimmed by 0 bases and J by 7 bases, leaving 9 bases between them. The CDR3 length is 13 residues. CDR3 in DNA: TGTGCCAGCAGCCAAGATCCTGTACCGACCCAGTACTTC. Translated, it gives CASSQDPVPTQYF.

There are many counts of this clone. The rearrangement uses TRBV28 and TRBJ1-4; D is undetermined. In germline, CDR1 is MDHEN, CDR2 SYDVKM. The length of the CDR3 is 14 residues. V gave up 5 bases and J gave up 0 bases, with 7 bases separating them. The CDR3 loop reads CASSTSATNEKLFF. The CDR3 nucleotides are TGTGCCAGCAGTACTAGCGCAACTAATGAAAAACTGTTTTTT.

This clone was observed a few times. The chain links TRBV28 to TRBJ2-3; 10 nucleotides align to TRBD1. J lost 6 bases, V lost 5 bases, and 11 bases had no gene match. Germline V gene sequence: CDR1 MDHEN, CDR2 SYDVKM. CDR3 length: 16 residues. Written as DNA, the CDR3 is TGTGCCAGCAGTCCTCAGCTGGGACAGGGGTATGATACGCAGTATTTT. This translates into CASSPQLGQGYDTQYF.

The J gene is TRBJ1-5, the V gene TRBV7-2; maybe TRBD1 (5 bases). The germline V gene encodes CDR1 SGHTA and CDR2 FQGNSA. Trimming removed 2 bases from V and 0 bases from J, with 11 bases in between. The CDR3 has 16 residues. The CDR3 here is CASSLYGGSSNQPQHF. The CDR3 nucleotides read TGTGCCAGCAGCTTATATGGGGGTTCTAGCAATCAGCCCCAGCATTTT.

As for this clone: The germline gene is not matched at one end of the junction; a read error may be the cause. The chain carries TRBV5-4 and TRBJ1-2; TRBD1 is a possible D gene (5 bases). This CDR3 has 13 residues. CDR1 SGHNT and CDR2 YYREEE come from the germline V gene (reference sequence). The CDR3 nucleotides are TGCGCCAGCAGCCGGCAGGGCAACTATGGCTACACCTTC. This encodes CASSRQGNYGYTF.

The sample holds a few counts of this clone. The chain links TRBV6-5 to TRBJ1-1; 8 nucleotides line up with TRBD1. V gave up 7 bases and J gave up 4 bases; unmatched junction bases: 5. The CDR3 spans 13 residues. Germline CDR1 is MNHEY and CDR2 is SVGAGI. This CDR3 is CASTKTGGTEAFF. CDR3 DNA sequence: TGTGCCAGCACTAAAACAGGGGGCACTGAAGCTTTCTTT.

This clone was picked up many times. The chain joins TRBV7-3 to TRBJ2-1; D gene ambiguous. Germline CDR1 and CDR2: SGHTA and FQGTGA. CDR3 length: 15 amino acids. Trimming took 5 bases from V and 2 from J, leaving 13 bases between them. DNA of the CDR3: TGTGCCAGCAGCACGTCCCCTGGCGCCTACAATGAGCAGTTCTTC. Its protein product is CASSTSPGAYNEQFF.

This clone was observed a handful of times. This CDR3 reads CASSLSSLAGETQYF. The CDR3 region has the DNA TGTGCCAGCAGCTTATCTAGCCTAGCGGGAGAGACCCAGTACTTC. This chain uses TRBV7-9 with TRBJ2-5, with TRBD2 matching over 8 bases. Germline V lookup: CDR1 SEHNR, CDR2 FQNEAQ (reference sequence). The CDR3 extends over 15 amino acids. V shed 2 bases and J 4 bases; nucleotides not matched to a gene: 6.

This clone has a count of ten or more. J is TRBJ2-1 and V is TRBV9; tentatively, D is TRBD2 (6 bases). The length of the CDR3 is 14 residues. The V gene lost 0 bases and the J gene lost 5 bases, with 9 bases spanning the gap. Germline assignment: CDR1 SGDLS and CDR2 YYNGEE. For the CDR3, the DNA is TGTGCCAGCAGCGTAGGATCTAGCGACAATGAGCAGTTCTTC. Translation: CASSVGSSDNEQFF.

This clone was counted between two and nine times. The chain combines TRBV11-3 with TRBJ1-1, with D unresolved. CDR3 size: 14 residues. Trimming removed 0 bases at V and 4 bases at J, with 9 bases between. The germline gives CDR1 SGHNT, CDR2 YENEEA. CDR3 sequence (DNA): TGTGCCAGCAGCTTAGATAACAGATTCACTGAAGCTTTCTTT. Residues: CASSLDNRFTEAFF.

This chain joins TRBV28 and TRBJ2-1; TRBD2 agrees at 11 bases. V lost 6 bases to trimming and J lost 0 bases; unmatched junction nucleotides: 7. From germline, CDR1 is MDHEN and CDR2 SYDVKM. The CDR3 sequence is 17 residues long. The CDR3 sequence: CASSLAGGSSSYNEQFF. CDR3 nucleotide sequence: TGTGCCAGCAGCCTAGCGGGAGGATCAAGCTCCTACAATGAGCAGTTCTTC.